This T cell receptor beta chain came from a study of T cell repertoires in cytomegalovirus infection. At the level of the study: In the study, CMV epitopes included recently identified HLA-C-restricted and well-studied HLA-B-restricted ones. Matching HLA type and CMV infection were both indicated by public TCR beta signatures.

Study-level findings and limits: Totalled public TCR beta family frequency picked out people who carried CMV plus the relevant HLA. In two of eight donors, the top clonotype was HLA-C-restricted CMV-specific.

From the reads, TCRdb called clonotypes with MiXCR, one entry per CDR3 protein. The sample holds approximately 910,000 distinct CDR3 sequences, around 29% seen once. Germline CDR1 is SGHVS and CDR2 is FQNEAQ. This CDR3 has 16 amino acids. Trimming cost V 4 bases and J 2 bases; bases outside gene matches: 6. This clonotype was recorded many times. Its target is unknown. This sequence was found in a human donor in good health (CMV status not recorded). Some clones in this sample may be carry-over from other donors' samples. The chain couples TRBV7-8 to TRBJ1-5; 9 bases map to TRBD1. The sequenced sample was cultured CD8+ T cells from PBMCs, obtained from culture after CMV antigen stimulation. In DNA, the CDR3 is TGTGCCAGCAGCTCCAGGACAGGGGAAGGCAATCAGCCCCAGCATTTT. This encodes CASSSRTGEGNQPQHF.